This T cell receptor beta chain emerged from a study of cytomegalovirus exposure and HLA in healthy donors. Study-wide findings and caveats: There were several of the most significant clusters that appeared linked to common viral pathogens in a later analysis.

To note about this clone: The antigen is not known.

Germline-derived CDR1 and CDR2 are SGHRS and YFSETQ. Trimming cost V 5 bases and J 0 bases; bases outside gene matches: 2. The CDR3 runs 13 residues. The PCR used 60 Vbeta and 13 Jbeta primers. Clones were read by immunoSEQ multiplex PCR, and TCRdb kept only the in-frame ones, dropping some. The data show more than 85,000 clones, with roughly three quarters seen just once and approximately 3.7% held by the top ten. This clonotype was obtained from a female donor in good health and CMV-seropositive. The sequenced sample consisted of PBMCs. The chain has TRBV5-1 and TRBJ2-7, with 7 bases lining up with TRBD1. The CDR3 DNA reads TGCGCCAGCAGAGGACAGGACTCCTACGAGCAGTACTTC. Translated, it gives CASRGQDSYEQYF.